One and the same sample provided the 27 T cell receptor beta chains below, sequenced in a study of blood T cell repertoires in COVID-19. TCRdb keeps only in-frame clones here, not all; method: immunoSEQ multiplex PCR. Here the sample spans some 220,000 clones, approximately 84% being singletons. Sequenced: peripheral blood. The receptor set was obtained from a woman aged 25 to 39 who had recovered from COVID-19.

The chain combines TRBV5-5 with TRBJ1-1, with 7 bases fitting TRBD1. Losses at the gene ends were 0 bases for V and 1 base for J; bases not matched to a gene: 15. From germline, CDR1 is SGHKS and CDR2 YYEKEE (reference sequence). This CDR3 spans 19 amino acids. The CDR3 loop is CASSLVPYTTGVRNTEAFF. The DNA for the CDR3 is TGTGCCAGCAGCTTGGTGCCTTACACAACAGGGGTTAGGAACACTGAAGCTTTCTTT.

This clone came up a few times. The chain links TRBV18 to TRBJ1-2, with 12 bases matching TRBD1. Germline trimming cut 2 bases from V and 2 bases from J; bases unmatched to any gene: 6. CDR1 is KGHSH, CDR2 LQKENI, per germline. This CDR3 has 17 residues. The CDR3 loop reads CASSPGTGGAVNYGYTF. The CDR3 nucleotides read TGTGCCAGCTCACCAGGGACAGGGGGCGCGGTGAACTATGGCTACACCTTC. Filled out from reference TRBV18 and TRBJ1-2, the complete variable domain reads NAGVMQNPRHLVRRRGQEARLRCSPMKGHSHVYWYRQLPEEGLKFMVYLQKENIIDESGMPKERFSAEFPKEGPSILRIQQVVRGDSAAYFCASSPGTGGAVNYGYTFGSGTRLTVV.

This chain connects TRBV7-9 to TRBJ2-1; TRBD2 agrees at 8 bases. V trimming: 2 bases; J trimming: 7 bases; junction bases outside the gene matches: 7. CDR1 SEHNR and CDR2 FQNEAQ come from the germline V gene (reference sequence). The CDR3 runs 15 residues. The CDR3 DNA is TGTGCCAGCAGCTTACCGGGAGGGCCGGGGAATGAGCAGTTCTTC. It encodes CASSLPGGPGNEQFF.

The chain carries TRBV18 and TRBJ2-7; TRBD2 agrees at 14 bases. The junction had 9 bases not matched to a gene; V was cut back by 2 bases and J by 6 bases. From germline, CDR1 is KGHSH and CDR2 LQKENI. The CDR3 extends over 17 amino acids. Here the CDR3 DNA reads TGTGCCAGCTCACCATCCGGGACTAGCGGGAGTCTCGGCGAGCAGTACTTC. It yields the protein CASSPSGTSGSLGEQYF.

The V and J genes are TRBV3-1 (or the pseudogene TRBV3-2) and TRBJ2-7; 10 bases are shared with TRBD2. This CDR3 is built from 14 residues. Germline-derived CDR1 and CDR2 are LGHDT and YNNKEL (reference sequence). Trimming took 4 bases from V and 5 from J; bases not matched to a gene: 5. The CDR3 DNA sequence: TGTGCCAGCAGCCCCTCTAGCGGGAGTAACGAGCAGTACTTC. It yields the protein CASSPSSGSNEQYF.

This clone was seen only a few times. The chain carries TRBV10-3 and TRBJ2-1; 14 bases fit TRBD2. There are 17 residues in the CDR3. V dropped 3 bases and J dropped 10; count of bases not matched to a gene: 11. The germline CDR1 and CDR2 sequences are ENHRY and SYGVKD. The DNA of the CDR3 is TGTGCCATCAGTGACCCGGGACTAGCGGGAGAGTCATGGGAGCAGTTCTTC. As protein: CAISDPGLAGESWEQFF.

The rearrangement links TRBV4-1 to TRBJ2-2; TRBD2 aligns across 13 bases. With 3 bases clipped from V and 6 bases from J, the junction kept 10 bases outside the gene matches. This CDR3 region has 18 residues. Germline-derived CDR1 and CDR2 are MGHRA and YSYEKL. The CDR3 region is CASSHRLAGGGGAGELFF. The DNA for the CDR3 is TGCGCCAGCAGCCATAGACTAGCGGGAGGTGGCGGCGCCGGGGAGCTGTTTTTT.

V and J are TRBV9 and TRBJ2-7, with TRBD1 matching over 7 bases. CDR1 SGDLS and CDR2 YYNGEE come from the germline V gene. The CDR3 contains 15 residues. V gave up 3 bases and J gave up 2 bases; unmatched junction bases: 8. CDR3 nucleotides: TGTGCCAGCAGCGCGCATGGGACAGTAACCTACGAGCAGTACTTC. Amino acid sequence: CASSAHGTVTYEQYF.

The chain combines TRBV6-5 with TRBJ1-4; possibly TRBD1 for D (6 bases). Germline CDR1 MNHEY, CDR2 SVGAGI. This CDR3 spans 15 amino acids. V dropped 6 bases and J dropped 6 bases, with 17 bases sitting between them. The CDR3 sequence: CASSRAGGEDEKLFF. The DNA for the CDR3 is TGTGCCAGCAGCCGGGCGGGGGGCGAGGATGAAAAACTGTTTTTT.

This clone was detected a few times. V and J are TRBV7-3 and TRBJ2-7; D may be TRBD2 (5 bases). V was shortened by 3 bases and J by 2 bases, with 8 bases between the two germline ends. This CDR3 is built from 13 residues. Germline loops: CDR1 SGHTA, CDR2 FQGTGA. The chain's CDR3 is CASSFGNAYEQYF. The CDR3 DNA follows: TGTGCCAGCAGCTTCGGGAACGCCTACGAGCAGTACTTC.

The chain uses TRBV13 and TRBJ2-5; D is uncertain. The CDR3 totals 13 residues. Trimming took 2 bases from V and 9 from J, leaving 13 bases between them. CDR1 is PRHDT and CDR2 is FYEKMQ in the germline V gene (reference sequence). CDR3 in DNA: TGTGCCAGCAGCTTATTCGAGGCGGATTCCCAGTACTTC. Its translation is CASSLFEADSQYF.

This chain uses TRBV29-1 with TRBJ2-3, with 8 bases aligning to TRBD1. V gave up 7 bases and J gave up 5 bases; unmatched junction bases: 17. Germline V gene sequence: CDR1 SQVTM, CDR2 ANQGSEA. There are 16 residues in the CDR3. The CDR3 loop is CSADRVGQGHEDTQYF. The CDR3 region has the DNA TGCAGCGCCGACCGTGTAGGACAGGGACACGAAGATACGCAGTATTTT.

In this sample, this clone turned up once. The chain employs TRBV24-1 and TRBJ2-7; possibly TRBD2 for D (5 bases). The CDR3 contains 15 residues. Trimming stripped 3 bases from V and 1 base from J, with 12 bases between. Looked up from germline, CDR1 is KGHDR and CDR2 is SFDVKD. Written as DNA, the CDR3 is TGTGCCACCAGTGATCCCCGCCGGGGTTCCTACGAGCAGTACTTC. Protein: CATSDPRRGSYEQYF.

In this sample, this clone turned up once. The V call is TRBV28, the J call TRBJ2-2, with 10 bases aligning to TRBD2. The germline V gene encodes CDR1 MDHEN and CDR2 SYDVKM. V trimming: 8 bases; J trimming: 1 base; junction bases outside the gene matches: 1. The CDR3 runs 14 residues. The CDR3 loop is CASWTSGNTGELFF. The CDR3 bases are TGTGCCAGCTGGACTAGCGGGAACACCGGGGAGCTGTTTTTT.

The J gene is TRBJ1-2, the V gene TRBV19; D not resolved. Trimming left V 3 bases short and J 7 bases short, with 18 bases between. The germline V gene encodes CDR1 LNHDA and CDR2 SQIVND (reference sequence). The CDR3 is 15 residues long. CDR3 nucleotides: TGTGCCAGTAGTATTGATTCGCCCGGGGAATCTGGCTACACCTTC. Translated, it gives CASSIDSPGESGYTF.

This chain uses TRBV18 with TRBJ1-5; TRBD1 aligns across 7 bases. V was pared by 3 bases and J by 6 bases, with 2 bases of the junction left unmatched. This CDR3 is built from 13 residues. Germline V CDR1 and CDR2: KGHSH, LQKENI. In DNA, the CDR3 is TGTGCCAGCTCACCTACAGGGGTTCAGCCCCAGCATTTT. The encoded protein is CASSPTGVQPQHF.

The rearrangement joins TRBV3-1 (or the pseudogene TRBV3-2) to TRBJ1-2; 8 nucleotides line up with TRBD1. Losses at the gene ends were 4 bases for V and 4 bases for J; bases not matched to a gene: 8. Germline values: CDR1 LGHDT, CDR2 YNNKEL (reference sequence). The CDR3 sequence is 15 residues long. The DNA for the CDR3 is TGTGCCAGCAGCCTCAGGGGGCACACCTTCTATGGCTACACCTTC. It codes for CASSLRGHTFYGYTF.

V gene TRBV28 combines with J gene TRBJ2-5; 9 bases map to TRBD1. This CDR3 has 15 amino acids. J lost 4 bases, V lost 4 bases, and 7 bases had no gene match. Germline V CDR1 and CDR2: MDHEN, SYDVKM. In nucleotides, the CDR3 is TGTGCCAGCAGTTCTCCGGGACAGGGCGGAGAGACCCAGTACTTC. Translated: CASSSPGQGGETQYF.

This clone was seen more than once but under ten times. The chain uses TRBV29-1 and TRBJ2-3; perhaps TRBD2 as D (6 bases). V was cut by 1 base and J by 3 bases, with 11 bases left in between. Germline lookup yields CDR1 SQVTM and CDR2 ANQGSEA. The CDR3 loop spans 14 amino acids. CDR3 loop: CSVEGGRETDTQYF. CDR3 sequence (DNA): TGCAGCGTTGAAGGGGGCCGGGAGACAGATACGCAGTATTTT.

The chain combines TRBV9 with TRBJ2-1; 7 nucleotides match TRBD2. CDR1 and CDR2 from the germline V gene are SGDLS and YYNGEE. The CDR3 has 16 amino acids. V trimming: 2 bases; J trimming: 3 bases; junction bases outside the gene matches: 8. CDR3 residues: CASSVGQVAGYNEQFF. The DNA for the CDR3 is TGTGCCAGCAGCGTCGGTCAGGTAGCGGGCTACAATGAGCAGTTCTTC.

V usage is TRBV6-6 and J usage is TRBJ1-1; no reliable D call. In germline, CDR1 is MNHNY, CDR2 SVGAGI (reference sequence). V lost 2 bases and J lost 1, with 8 bases in between. The CDR3 covers 14 residues. The CDR3 sequence is CASSYPGSNTEAFF. CDR3 nucleotide sequence: TGTGCCAGCAGTTACCCGGGGTCGAACACTGAAGCTTTCTTT.

The V call is TRBV3-1 (or the pseudogene TRBV3-2), the J call TRBJ2-1; possibly TRBD2 for D (6 bases). Germline V gene sequence: CDR1 LGHDT, CDR2 YNNKEL (reference sequence). V was pared by 5 bases and J by 5 bases, with 13 bases between. This CDR3 has 14 residues. CDR3: CASSGLATDNEQFF. The CDR3 DNA reads TGTGCCAGCAGCGGGCTAGCGACGGACAATGAGCAGTTCTTC.

The chain employs TRBV28 and TRBJ2-1, with D tentatively TRBD2 (6 bases). The CDR3 has 16 amino acids. V dropped 8 bases and J dropped 6 bases, with 23 bases sitting between them. Germline lookup yields CDR1 MDHEN and CDR2 SYDVKM. This CDR3 reads CASGDPGLATVNEQFF. Written as DNA, the CDR3 is TGTGCCAGCGGGGACCCGGGGCTAGCGACGGTCAATGAGCAGTTCTTC.

The chain carries TRBV7-9 and TRBJ2-7; a weak D match, TRBD1 (6 bases). CDR3 length: 14 residues. V was pared by 3 bases and J by 0 bases, with 9 bases between. The germline V gene has CDR1 SEHNR and CDR2 FQNEAQ (reference sequence). DNA for the CDR3: TGTGCCAGCAGCTTCGCAGGGGACTCCTACGAGCAGTACTTC. Encoded protein: CASSFAGDSYEQYF.

The chain employs TRBV15 and TRBJ2-7; 8 nucleotides match TRBD2. With V trimmed by 1 base and J by 2 bases, 4 bases remained unmatched. The CDR3 length is 15 residues. Germline V CDR1 and CDR2: LNHNV, YYDKDF (reference sequence). The DNA for the CDR3 is TGTGCCACCAGCAGAGTAACGGGAGGGCCCTACGAGCAGTACTTC. Translating it yields CATSRVTGGPYEQYF.

The chain joins TRBV5-1 to TRBJ2-1, with 14 positions matching TRBD2. In germline, CDR1 is SGHRS, CDR2 YFSETQ. The CDR3 length is 20 residues. The V segment lost 4 bases and the J segment 0 bases; nucleotides outside the gene matches: 12. The CDR3 sequence is CASSPGLAGGSISSYNEQFF. CDR3 bases: TGCGCCAGCAGCCCAGGACTAGCGGGAGGATCTATAAGCTCCTACAATGAGCAGTTCTTC.

The chain links TRBV27 to TRBJ1-2; TRBD1 is a possible D gene (6 bases). V gave up 4 bases and J gave up 5 bases, with 14 bases separating them. This CDR3 has 14 amino acids. CDR1 and CDR2 (germline): MNHEY, SMNVEV (reference sequence). CDR3 sequence reads: CASSSPGGRYGYTF. The CDR3 DNA is TGTGCCAGCAGTTCCCCGGGGGGGCGGTATGGCTACACCTTC.